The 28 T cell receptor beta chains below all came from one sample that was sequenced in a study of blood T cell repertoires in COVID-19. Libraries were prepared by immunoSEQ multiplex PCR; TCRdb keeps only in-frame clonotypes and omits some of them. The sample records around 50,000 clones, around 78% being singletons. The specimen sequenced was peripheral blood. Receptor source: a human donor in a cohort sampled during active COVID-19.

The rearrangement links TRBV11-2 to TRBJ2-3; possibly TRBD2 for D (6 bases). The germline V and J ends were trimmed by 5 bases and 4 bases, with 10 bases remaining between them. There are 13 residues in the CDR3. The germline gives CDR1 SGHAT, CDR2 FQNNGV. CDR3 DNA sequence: TGTGCCAGCAGCGGGAGGCTAGCAGATACGCAGTATTTT. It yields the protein CASSGRLADTQYF.

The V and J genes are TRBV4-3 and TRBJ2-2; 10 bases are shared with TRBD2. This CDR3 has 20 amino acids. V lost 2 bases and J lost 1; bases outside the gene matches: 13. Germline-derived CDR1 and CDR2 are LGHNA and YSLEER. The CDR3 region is CASSQRPRSSGGRNTGELFF. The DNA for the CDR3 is TGCGCCAGCAGCCAAAGACCCCGGAGTAGCGGGGGGCGGAACACCGGGGAGCTGTTTTTT.

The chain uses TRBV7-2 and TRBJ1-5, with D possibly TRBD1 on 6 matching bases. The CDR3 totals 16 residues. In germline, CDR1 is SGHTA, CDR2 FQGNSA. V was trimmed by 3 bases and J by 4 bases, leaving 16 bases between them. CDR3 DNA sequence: TGTGCCAGCAGCTTGGTTCCTCGAACAGGGAATCAGCCCCAGCATTTT. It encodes CASSLVPRTGNQPQHF.

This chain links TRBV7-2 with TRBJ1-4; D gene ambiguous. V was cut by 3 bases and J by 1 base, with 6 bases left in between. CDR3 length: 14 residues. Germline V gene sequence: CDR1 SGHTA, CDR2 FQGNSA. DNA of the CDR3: TGTGCCAGCAGCTTTGAGATAACTAATGAAAAACTGTTTTTT. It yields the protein CASSFEITNEKLFF.

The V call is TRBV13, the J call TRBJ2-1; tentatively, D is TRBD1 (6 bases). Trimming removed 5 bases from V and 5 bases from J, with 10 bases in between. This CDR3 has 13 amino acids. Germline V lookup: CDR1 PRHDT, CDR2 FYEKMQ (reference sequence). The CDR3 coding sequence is TGTGCCAGCAGCCTCGGACAGAACAATGAGCAGTTCTTC. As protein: CASSLGQNNEQFF.

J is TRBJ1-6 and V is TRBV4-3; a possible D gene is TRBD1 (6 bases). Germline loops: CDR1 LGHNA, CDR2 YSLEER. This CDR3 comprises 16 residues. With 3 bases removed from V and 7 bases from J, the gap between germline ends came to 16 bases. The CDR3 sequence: CASSQISGAGNSPLHF. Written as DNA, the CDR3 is TGCGCCAGCAGCCAGATTTCAGGGGCTGGAAATTCACCCCTCCACTTT.

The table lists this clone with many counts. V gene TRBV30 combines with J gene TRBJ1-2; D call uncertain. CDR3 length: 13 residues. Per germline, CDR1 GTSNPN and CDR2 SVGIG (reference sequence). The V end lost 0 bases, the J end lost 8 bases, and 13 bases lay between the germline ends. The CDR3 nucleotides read TGTGCCTGGAGTGTACAAACCTTTCGAGGCTACACCTTC. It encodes CAWSVQTFRGYTF.

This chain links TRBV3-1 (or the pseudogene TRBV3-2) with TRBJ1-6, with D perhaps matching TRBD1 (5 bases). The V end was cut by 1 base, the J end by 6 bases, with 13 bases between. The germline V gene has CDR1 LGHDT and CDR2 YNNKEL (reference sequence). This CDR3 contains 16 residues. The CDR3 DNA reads TGTGCCAGCAGCCAAGCAGGGCAGTTGGCTAATTCACCCCTCCACTTT. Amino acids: CASSQAGQLANSPLHF.

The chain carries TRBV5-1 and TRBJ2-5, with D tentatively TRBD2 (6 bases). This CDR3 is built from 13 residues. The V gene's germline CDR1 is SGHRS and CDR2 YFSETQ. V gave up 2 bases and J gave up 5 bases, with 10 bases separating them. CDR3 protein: CASSFGEVETQYF. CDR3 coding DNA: TGCGCCAGCAGCTTCGGGGAGGTCGAGACCCAGTACTTC.

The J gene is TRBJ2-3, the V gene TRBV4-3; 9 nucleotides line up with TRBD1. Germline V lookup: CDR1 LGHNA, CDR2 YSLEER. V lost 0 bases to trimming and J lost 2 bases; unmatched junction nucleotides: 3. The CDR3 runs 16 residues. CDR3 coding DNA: TGCGCCAGCAGCCAAGATAACAGGGGGCACACAGATACGCAGTATTTT. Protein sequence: CASSQDNRGHTDTQYF.

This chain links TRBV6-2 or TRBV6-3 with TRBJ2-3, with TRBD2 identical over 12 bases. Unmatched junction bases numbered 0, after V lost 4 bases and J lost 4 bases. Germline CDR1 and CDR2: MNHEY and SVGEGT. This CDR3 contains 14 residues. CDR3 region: CASSWTSGADTQYF. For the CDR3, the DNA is TGTGCCAGCAGTTGGACTAGCGGGGCAGATACGCAGTATTTT.

The CDR3 DNA reads as TGTGCCAGTAAAAAGGCCTCTACTACCTACGAGCAGTACTTC. Its protein is CASKKASTTYEQYF. This chain links TRBV19 with TRBJ2-7; D is unclear. Looked up from germline, CDR1 is LNHDA and CDR2 is SQIVND (reference sequence). The CDR3 loop spans 14 amino acids. Trimming left V 7 bases short and J 2 bases short, with 15 bases between.

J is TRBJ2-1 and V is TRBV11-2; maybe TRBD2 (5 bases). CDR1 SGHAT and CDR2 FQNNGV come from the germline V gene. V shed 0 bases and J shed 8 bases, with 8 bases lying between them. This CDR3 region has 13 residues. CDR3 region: CASSLEAGHEQFF. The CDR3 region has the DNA TGTGCCAGCAGCTTAGAGGCGGGCCATGAGCAGTTCTTC.

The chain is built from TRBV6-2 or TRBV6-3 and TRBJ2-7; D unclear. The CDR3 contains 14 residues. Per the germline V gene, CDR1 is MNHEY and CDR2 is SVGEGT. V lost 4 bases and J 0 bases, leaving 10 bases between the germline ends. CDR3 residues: CASSSPVSSYEQYF. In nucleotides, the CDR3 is TGTGCCAGCAGTTCCCCGGTGAGCTCCTACGAGCAGTACTTC.

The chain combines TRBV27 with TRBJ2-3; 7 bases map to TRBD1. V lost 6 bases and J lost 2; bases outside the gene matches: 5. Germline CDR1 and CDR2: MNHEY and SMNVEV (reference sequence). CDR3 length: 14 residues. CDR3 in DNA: TGTGCCAGCAGAGGGACAGCCTACACAGATACGCAGTATTTT. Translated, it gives CASRGTAYTDTQYF.

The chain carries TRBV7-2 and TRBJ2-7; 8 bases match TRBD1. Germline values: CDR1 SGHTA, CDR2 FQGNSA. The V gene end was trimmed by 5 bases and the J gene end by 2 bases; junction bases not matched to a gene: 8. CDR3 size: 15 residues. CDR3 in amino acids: CASSHYRGSTYEQYF. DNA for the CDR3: TGTGCCAGCAGCCACTACAGGGGGTCCACCTACGAGCAGTACTTC.

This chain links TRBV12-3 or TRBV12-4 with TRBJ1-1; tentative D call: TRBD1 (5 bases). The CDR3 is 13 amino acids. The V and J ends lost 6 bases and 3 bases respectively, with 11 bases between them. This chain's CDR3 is CASRQGQDTEAFF. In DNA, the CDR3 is TGTGCCAGCAGGCAGGGTCAGGACACTGAAGCTTTCTTT.

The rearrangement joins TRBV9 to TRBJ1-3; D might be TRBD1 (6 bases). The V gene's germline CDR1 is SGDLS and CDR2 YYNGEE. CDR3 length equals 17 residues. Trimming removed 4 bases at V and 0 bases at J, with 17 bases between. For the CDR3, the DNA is TGTGCCAGCAGCCCCCGGGGCAGGGGTTTCTCTGGAAACACCATATATTTT. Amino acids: CASSPRGRGFSGNTIYF. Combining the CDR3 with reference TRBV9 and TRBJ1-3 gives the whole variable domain DSGVTQTPKHLITATGQRVTLRCSPRSGDLSVYWYQQSLDQGLQFLIQYYNGEERAKGNILERFSAQQFPDLHSELNLSSLELGDSALYFCASSPRGRGFSGNTIYFGEGSWLTVV.

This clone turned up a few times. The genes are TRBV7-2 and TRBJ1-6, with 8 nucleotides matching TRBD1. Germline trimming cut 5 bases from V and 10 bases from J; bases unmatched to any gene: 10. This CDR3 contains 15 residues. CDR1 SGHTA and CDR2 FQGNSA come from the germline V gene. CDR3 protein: CASSPWTGKGSPLHF. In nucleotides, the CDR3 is TGTGCCAGCAGCCCTTGGACAGGGAAGGGGTCACCCCTCCACTTT.

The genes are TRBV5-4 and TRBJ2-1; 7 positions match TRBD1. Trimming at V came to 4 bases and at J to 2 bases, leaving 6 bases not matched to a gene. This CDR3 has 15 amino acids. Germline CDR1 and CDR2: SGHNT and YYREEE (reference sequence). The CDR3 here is CASSPEQGPYNEQFF. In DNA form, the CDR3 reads TGTGCCAGCAGCCCAGAACAGGGGCCCTACAATGAGCAGTTCTTC.

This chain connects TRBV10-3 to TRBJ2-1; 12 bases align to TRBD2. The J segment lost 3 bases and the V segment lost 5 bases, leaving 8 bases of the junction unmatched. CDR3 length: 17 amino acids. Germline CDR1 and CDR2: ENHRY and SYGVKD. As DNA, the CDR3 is TGTGCCATCAGTCCTAGCGGGGGGGAAGTGGGCTACAATGAGCAGTTCTTC. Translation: CAISPSGGEVGYNEQFF.

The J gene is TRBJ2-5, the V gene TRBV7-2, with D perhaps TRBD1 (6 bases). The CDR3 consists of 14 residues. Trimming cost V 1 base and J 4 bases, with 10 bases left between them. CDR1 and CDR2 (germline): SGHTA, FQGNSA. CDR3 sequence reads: CASSLGGRGETQYF. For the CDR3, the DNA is TGTGCCAGCAGCTTAGGGGGGCGTGGAGAGACCCAGTACTTC.

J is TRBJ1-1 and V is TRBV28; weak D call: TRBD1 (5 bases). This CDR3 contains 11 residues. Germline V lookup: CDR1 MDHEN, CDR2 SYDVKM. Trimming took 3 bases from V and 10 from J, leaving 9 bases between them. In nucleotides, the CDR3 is TGTGCCAGCAGTTTCCCCGGGGGAGCTTTCTTT. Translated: CASSFPGGAFF.

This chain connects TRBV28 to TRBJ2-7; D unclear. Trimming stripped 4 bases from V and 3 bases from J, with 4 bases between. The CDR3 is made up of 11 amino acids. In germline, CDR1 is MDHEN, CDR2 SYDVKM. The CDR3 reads CASSSYYEQYF. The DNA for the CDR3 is TGTGCCAGCAGTTCCTACTACGAGCAGTACTTC. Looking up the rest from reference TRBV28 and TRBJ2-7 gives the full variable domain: DVKVTQSSRYLVKRTGEKVFLECVQDMDHENMFWYRQDPGLGLRLIYFSYDVKMKEKGDIPEGYSVSREKKERFSLILESASTNQTSMYLCASSSYYEQYFGPGTRLTVT.

CDR3 loop: CASSLTGGREQYF. CDR3 nucleotide sequence: TGTGCCAGCAGCCTGACAGGGGGACGAGAGCAGTACTTC. The gene calls are TRBV5-6 and TRBJ2-7, with 9 bases fitting TRBD1. CDR1 is SGHDT, CDR2 YYEEEE, per germline. J was trimmed by 7 bases and V by 4 bases; bases with no gene match: 6. The CDR3 runs to 13 residues.

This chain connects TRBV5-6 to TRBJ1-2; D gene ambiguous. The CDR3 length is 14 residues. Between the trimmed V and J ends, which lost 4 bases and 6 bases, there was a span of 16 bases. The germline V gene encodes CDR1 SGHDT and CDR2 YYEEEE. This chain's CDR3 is CASSGPRTLDGYTF. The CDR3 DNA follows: TGTGCCAGCAGCGGCCCCAGGACTTTGGATGGCTACACCTTC.

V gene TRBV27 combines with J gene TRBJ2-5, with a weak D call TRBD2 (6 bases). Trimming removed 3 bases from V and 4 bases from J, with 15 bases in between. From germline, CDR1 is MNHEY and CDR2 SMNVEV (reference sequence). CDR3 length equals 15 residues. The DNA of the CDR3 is TGTGCCAGCAGTTTGGCGGGGAGTAATGGAGAGACCCAGTACTTC. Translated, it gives CASSLAGSNGETQYF.

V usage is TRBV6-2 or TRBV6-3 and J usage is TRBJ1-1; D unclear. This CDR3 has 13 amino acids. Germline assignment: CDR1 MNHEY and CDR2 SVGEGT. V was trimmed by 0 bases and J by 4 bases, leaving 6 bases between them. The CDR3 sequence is CASSYSEGTEAFF. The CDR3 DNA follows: TGTGCCAGCAGTTACTCGGAGGGCACTGAAGCTTTCTTT.